These 17 T cell receptor beta chains share one sample of origin, sequenced in a study of cytomegalovirus exposure and HLA in healthy donors. A multiplex PCR was run with 60 Vbeta primers and 13 Jbeta primers. Generated by immunoSEQ multiplex PCR, the TCRdb table keeps only in-frame clones and is missing some. This table holds 150,000 to 200,000 clones, over 75% found once. The specimen sequenced was PBMCs. Receptors were obtained from a man in his forties in good health and CMV-seropositive.

This chain uses TRBV27 with TRBJ1-6; no reliable D call. CDR3 length: 17 residues. Germline V gene lookup returns CDR1 MNHEY and CDR2 SMNVEV (reference sequence). V was pared by 2 bases and J by 10 bases, with 21 bases between. The chain's CDR3 is CASSLTGNLLMMSPLHF. The CDR3, as DNA: TGTGCCAGCAGTTTAACGGGGAACCTTCTTATGATGTCACCCCTCCACTTT.

On this clone itself: Relative to the germline gene, one junction end is altered; a read error may explain this. J is TRBJ2-7 and V is TRBV7-9; D may be TRBD1 (5 bases). The length of the CDR3 is 13 residues. CDR1 and CDR2 from the germline V gene are SEHNR and FQNEAQ (reference sequence). The DNA of the CDR3 is TGTTCCAGCAGCTGGATAGGACATCCCCAGCAGTACTTC. It encodes CSSSWIGHPQQYF.

This clone was observed a few times. The chain combines TRBV7-9 with TRBJ1-4; 7 bases are shared with TRBD1. CDR3 length: 13 amino acids. The V gene's germline CDR1 is SEHNR and CDR2 FQNEAQ (reference sequence). After removal of 3 bases from V and 13 bases from J, the junction contained 8 bases not matched to a gene. The CDR3 DNA sequence: TGTGCCAGCAGCTTCGTTACAGGGGCTGCACTGTTTTTT. It is translated as CASSFVTGAALFF.

V and J are TRBV5-4 and TRBJ2-7, with D perhaps TRBD2 (6 bases). The CDR3 has 14 residues. Between the trimmed V and J ends, which lost 0 bases and 2 bases, there was a span of 9 bases. From germline, CDR1 is SGHNT and CDR2 YYREEE (reference sequence). The CDR3 region is CASSLGLAPYEQYF. The DNA of the CDR3 is TGTGCCAGCAGCTTGGGGCTAGCGCCCTACGAGCAGTACTTC.

The CDR3 DNA follows: TGTGCCAGCAGTTTGGGGCAGGTTAGGACGTGGGGCACTGAAGCTTTCTTT. This sequence encodes CASSLGQVRTWGTEAFF. The genes are TRBV27 and TRBJ1-1, with D perhaps TRBD1 (5 bases). In germline, CDR1 is MNHEY, CDR2 SMNVEV (reference sequence). Trimming left V 3 bases short and J 4 bases short, with 21 bases between. This CDR3 region has 17 residues.

This clone was observed once. This sequence joins TRBV11-1 and TRBJ2-1; 8 nucleotides match TRBD2. CDR1 and CDR2 (germline): SGHAT, FQDESV (reference sequence). The CDR3 is 16 residues long. The V and J ends lost 5 bases and 6 bases, in that order; junction bases with no gene match: 12. The CDR3 bases are TGTGCCAGCAGCACCTGGACTAGCCCTAAATCCAATGAGCAGTTCTTC. It encodes CASSTWTSPKSNEQFF.

The chain uses TRBV25-1 and TRBJ2-7; a weak D match, TRBD1 (6 bases). CDR1 and CDR2 from the germline V gene are MGHDK and SYGVNS. Trimming cost V 4 bases and J 1 base, with 8 bases left between them. The CDR3 runs 13 residues. The CDR3 protein is CASSGTVSYEQYF. The CDR3 region has the DNA TGTGCCAGCAGTGGGACAGTTTCCTACGAGCAGTACTTC.

The gene calls are TRBV5-6 and TRBJ1-5, with D possibly matching TRBD1 (5 bases). Per germline, CDR1 SGHDT and CDR2 YYEEEE. Between the trimmed V and J ends, which lost 2 bases and 3 bases, there was a span of 6 bases. The CDR3 consists of 13 residues. This CDR3 reads CASSLGDNQPQHF. CDR3 coding DNA: TGTGCCAGCAGCTTAGGGGACAATCAGCCCCAGCATTTT. Combining the CDR3 with reference TRBV5-6 and TRBJ1-5 gives the whole variable domain DAGVTQSPTHLIKTRGQQVTLRCSPKSGHDTVSWYQQALGQGPQFIFQYYEEEERQRGNFPDRFSGHQFPNYSSELNVNALLLGDSALYLCASSLGDNQPQHFGDGTRLSIL.

The chain uses TRBV9 and TRBJ1-2; D ambiguous. Germline CDR1 is SGDLS and CDR2 is YYNGEE. The ends were cut back, 0 bases at V and 2 bases at J, with 11 bases in the middle. The CDR3 contains 15 residues. In DNA, the CDR3 is TGTGCCAGCAGCGTAGAGACTGGAGGGAACTATGGCTACACCTTC. The encoded protein is CASSVETGGNYGYTF.

This clone was observed a handful of times. This chain links TRBV19 with TRBJ2-2; D remains unclear. The CDR3 length is 14 residues. Per germline, CDR1 LNHDA and CDR2 SQIVND (reference sequence). V was trimmed by 1 base and J by 2 bases, leaving 5 bases between them. The CDR3 loop is CASSIGGNTGELFF. The CDR3 DNA is TGTGCCAGTAGTATAGGAGGAAACACCGGGGAGCTGTTTTTT. The complete variable domain, with remaining parts taken from reference TRBV19 and TRBJ2-2, reads DGGITQSPKYLFRKEGQNVTLSCEQNLNHDAMYWYRQDPGQGLRLIYYSQIVNDFQKGDIAEGYSVSREKKESFPLTVTSAQKNPTAFYLCASSIGGNTGELFFGEGSRLTVL.

The chain combines TRBV20-1 with TRBJ1-3; D gene unclear. The germline V and J ends were trimmed by 3 bases and 4 bases, with 4 bases remaining between them. Germline CDR1 is DFQATT and CDR2 is SNEGSKA (reference sequence). This CDR3 has 11 amino acids. This CDR3 reads CSASFGNTIYF. The CDR3 nucleotides are TGCAGTGCTAGCTTCGGAAACACCATATATTTT.

CDR3 in amino acids: CASSGTSGSAGELFF. In DNA, the CDR3 is TGTGCCAGCAGTGGGACTAGCGGGTCGGCCGGGGAGCTGTTTTTT. V gene TRBV28 combines with J gene TRBJ2-2, with 12 bases identical to TRBD2. The CDR3 runs to 15 residues. V gave up 5 bases and J gave up 6 bases; unmatched junction bases: 4. The V gene's germline CDR1 is MDHEN and CDR2 SYDVKM.

This clone was seen a single time. The chain employs TRBV7-2 and TRBJ2-4, with 8 positions matching TRBD1. The CDR3 runs 11 residues. V was clipped by 5 bases and J by 11 bases; unmatched bases: 2. Germline values: CDR1 SGHTA, CDR2 FQGNSA. The CDR3 region is CASSTTGVQYF. The CDR3 DNA is TGTGCCAGCAGCACGACAGGGGTTCAGTACTTC.

The V and J genes are TRBV6-5 and TRBJ1-1, with TRBD1 identical over 8 bases. Germline assignment: CDR1 MNHEY and CDR2 SVGAGI. With 4 bases clipped from V and 11 bases from J, the junction kept 9 bases outside the gene matches. The CDR3 totals 13 residues. The CDR3 sequence: CASSSRQGLLAFF. The CDR3 DNA is TGTGCCAGCAGTTCTCGACAGGGGTTACTGGCTTTCTTT.

J is TRBJ1-2 and V is TRBV5-3; 7 bases align to TRBD1. TRBV5-3 is given ORF status, its function remaining uncertain. Unmatched junction bases numbered 16, after V lost 1 base and J lost 7 bases. This CDR3 has 17 amino acids. The CDR3 region has the DNA TGTGCCAGAAGCTTGATAAATAACAGGGGCCTTGAGGGTGGCTACACCTTC. This sequence encodes CARSLINNRGLEGGYTF.

The chain couples TRBV27 to TRBJ2-7; 10 bases align to TRBD1. CDR3 length: 15 residues. The germline V gene has CDR1 MNHEY and CDR2 SMNVEV (reference sequence). V lost 5 bases to trimming and J lost 5 bases; unmatched junction nucleotides: 9. CDR3 sequence reads: CASSKPGQGIDEQYF. The CDR3 region has the DNA TGTGCCAGCAGTAAGCCGGGACAGGGGATCGACGAGCAGTACTTC.

The rearrangement uses TRBV2 and TRBJ2-5; 11 positions match TRBD2. Per germline, CDR1 SNHLY and CDR2 FYNNEI. V lost 3 bases and J lost 5; bases outside the gene matches: 5. This CDR3 comprises 15 residues. The CDR3 region has the DNA TGTGCCAGCAGTGATACTAGCGGGGGTTCCGAGACCCAGTACTTC. Amino acids: CASSDTSGGSETQYF.